The 30 T cell receptor beta chains presented below share a single source sample, sequenced in a study of PD-1 blockade in classical Hodgkin lymphoma. The time point: newly diagnosed, previously untreated cHL patient sample. Investigators isolated CD4+ T cells from thawed PBMCs through magnetic negative selection. Profiled with immunoSEQ multiplex PCR; TCRdb holds only in-frame clones, not every one. The sample holds about 32,000 clones, around 90% seen once. The sequencing sample was made of CD4+ T cells from blood. Receptor source: a human donor with classical Hodgkin lymphoma.

The gene calls are TRBV7-3 and TRBJ2-3; D gene ambiguous. Trimming stripped 5 bases from V and 8 bases from J, with 11 bases between. The CDR3 sequence is 12 residues long. The germline V gene encodes CDR1 SGHTA and CDR2 FQGTGA. CDR3: CASSETGGTQYF. CDR3 bases: TGTGCCAGCAGCGAAACCGGCGGTACGCAGTATTTT.

With regard to this clone: The same CDR3 can be traced to other DNA sequences in this sample. This chain links TRBV2 with TRBJ1-5, with 9 nucleotides matching TRBD1. Germline trimming cut 3 bases from V and 4 bases from J; bases unmatched to any gene: 1. The length of the CDR3 is 14 residues. Looked up from germline, CDR1 is SNHLY and CDR2 is FYNNEI. DNA of the CDR3: TGTGCCAGCAGTGAGGACAGGGGAAATCAGCCCCAGCATTTT. Encoded protein: CASSEDRGNQPQHF.

This chain links TRBV7-9 with TRBJ2-1; a weak D match, TRBD2 (6 bases). The CDR3 consists of 15 residues. With 1 base removed from V and 2 bases from J, the gap between germline ends came to 9 bases. CDR1 and CDR2 (germline): SEHNR, FQNEAQ (reference sequence). CDR3 in amino acids: CASSLEGLPYNEQFF. CDR3 coding DNA: TGTGCCAGCAGCTTAGAGGGACTTCCCTACAATGAGCAGTTCTTC.

The rearrangement joins TRBV19 to TRBJ1-5; possibly TRBD1 for D (6 bases). The germline V and J ends were trimmed by 7 bases and 1 base, with 20 bases remaining between them. This CDR3 region has 17 residues. CDR1 LNHDA and CDR2 SQIVND come from the germline V gene (reference sequence). The CDR3 reads CASTPRRGSGSNQPQHF. CDR3 sequence (DNA): TGTGCCAGTACCCCTAGGAGGGGGAGCGGAAGCAATCAGCCCCAGCATTTT.

This chain uses TRBV2 with TRBJ1-3; no clear D gene. V was shortened by 4 bases and J by 4 bases, with 11 bases between the two germline ends. Germline V gene lookup returns CDR1 SNHLY and CDR2 FYNNEI. The CDR3 extends over 14 amino acids. The CDR3 loop is CASSGSLAGNTIYF. The CDR3 nucleotides read TGTGCCAGCAGTGGCTCATTGGCAGGAAACACCATATATTTT.

This rearrangement joins TRBV10-3 to TRBJ2-1; 11 positions agree with TRBD2. This CDR3 spans 16 amino acids. Germline values: CDR1 ENHRY, CDR2 SYGVKD. V shed 3 bases, J shed 5 bases, and the junction held 6 bases outside the gene matches. CDR3 amino acids: CAISEPSGRPNNEQFF. CDR3 DNA sequence: TGTGCCATCAGTGAACCTAGCGGGAGGCCTAACAATGAGCAGTTCTTC.

V usage is TRBV7-2 and J usage is TRBJ2-1; D is possibly TRBD2 (6 bases). This CDR3 spans 14 amino acids. The V gene lost 2 bases and the J gene lost 7 bases, with 12 bases spanning the gap. Germline loops: CDR1 SGHTA, CDR2 FQGNSA. CDR3 nucleotides: TGTGCCAGCAGCTTATATCGGGAGAGGAATGAGCAGTTCTTC. Encoded protein: CASSLYRERNEQFF.

V is TRBV6-6 and J is TRBJ1-5; D gene uncertain. V lost 2 bases to trimming and J lost 5 bases, with 10 bases between them. Germline CDR1 is MNHNY and CDR2 is SVGAGI (reference sequence). The CDR3 contains 14 residues. DNA of the CDR3: TGTGCCAGCAGTTACCAAGGGTCCGATCAGCCCCAGCATTTT. Translated, it gives CASSYQGSDQPQHF.

DNA of the CDR3: TGTGCCAGCAGTGACAGGGTAGATGCCTACGAGCAGTACGTC. Residues: CASSDRVDAYEQYV. This rearrangement joins TRBV6-1 to TRBJ2-7, with TRBD1 as a possible D gene (5 bases). The CDR3 sequence is 14 residues long. The V end was cut by 3 bases, the J end by 2 bases, with 11 bases between. Germline assignment: CDR1 MNHNS and CDR2 SASEGT.

The V gene is TRBV7-3, the J gene TRBJ1-2; 10 nucleotides line up with TRBD1. CDR1 and CDR2 from the germline V gene are SGHTA and FQGTGA. The CDR3 consists of 16 residues. V was pared by 5 bases and J by 4 bases, with 10 bases of the junction left unmatched. CDR3 coding DNA: TGTGCCAGCAGCCCCCACCGGACAGGGGGGGCCTATGGCTACACCTTC. It specifies CASSPHRTGGAYGYTF.

The rearrangement links TRBV28 to TRBJ2-1; 8 bases agree with TRBD2. CDR1 is MDHEN, CDR2 SYDVKM, per germline. Trimming at V came to 5 bases and at J to 5 bases, leaving 14 bases not matched to a gene. There are 17 residues in the CDR3. For the CDR3, the DNA is TGTGCCAGCAGTCCCCCCCCCGGGACTAGTAAACACAATGAGCAGTTCTTC. Translation gives CASSPPPGTSKHNEQFF.

This clone occurred a few times. CDR3 nucleotide sequence: TGTGCCAGCCATCGGGGGGCGAGAAGTGAAGCTTTCTTT. Protein sequence: CASHRGARSEAFF. The chain joins TRBV11-2 to TRBJ1-1; D is possibly TRBD1 (6 bases). V gave up 8 bases and J gave up 7 bases, with 17 bases separating them. This CDR3 is 13 amino acids long. Per germline, CDR1 SGHAT and CDR2 FQNNGV.

The chain carries TRBV28 and TRBJ2-6; D call uncertain. The length of the CDR3 is 15 residues. Between the trimmed V and J ends, which lost 4 bases and 5 bases, there was a span of 12 bases. Germline CDR1 reads MDHEN; CDR2 reads SYDVKM. CDR3 in DNA: TGTGCCAGCAGTTCGGTAGGTGGTCGGGCCAACGTCCTGACTTTC. Its protein product is CASSSVGGRANVLTF. Together with reference TRBV28 and TRBJ2-6, the CDR3 gives the full variable domain: DVKVTQSSRYLVKRTGEKVFLECVQDMDHENMFWYRQDPGLGLRLIYFSYDVKMKEKGDIPEGYSVSREKKERFSLILESASTNQTSMYLCASSSVGGRANVLTFGAGSRLTVL.

The chain combines TRBV6-1 with TRBJ2-7; TRBD1 aligns across 9 bases. The CDR3 runs 14 residues. Germline values: CDR1 MNHNS, CDR2 SASEGT. The V segment lost 4 bases and the J segment 9 bases; nucleotides outside the gene matches: 10. The CDR3 spells CASSGDRGLQSQYF. In nucleotides, the CDR3 is TGTGCCAGCAGTGGAGACAGGGGGTTACAGTCGCAGTACTTC.

The V call is TRBV7-2, the J call TRBJ1-3; D is possibly TRBD1 (6 bases). V was shortened by 5 bases and J by 0 bases, with 14 bases between the two germline ends. There are 16 residues in the CDR3. Germline V gene sequence: CDR1 SGHTA, CDR2 FQGNSA. CDR3 coding DNA: TGTGCCAGCAGCCCCGGCGGGGGCCGCTCTGGAAACACCATATATTTT. Encoded protein: CASSPGGGRSGNTIYF. The entire variable domain, with the rest obtained from reference TRBV7-2 and TRBJ1-3, is as follows: GAGVSQSPSNKVTEKGKDVELRCDPISGHTALYWYRQSLGQGLEFLIYFQGNSAPDKSGLPSDRFSAERTGGSVSTLTIQRTQQEDSAVYLCASSPGGGRSGNTIYFGEGSWLTVV.

This sequence joins TRBV10-1 and TRBJ2-5, with 8 bases aligning to TRBD2. The V gene end was trimmed by 6 bases and the J gene end by 0 bases; junction bases not matched to a gene: 6. Looked up from germline, CDR1 is WNHNN and CDR2 is SYGVQD (reference sequence). The CDR3 sequence is 15 residues long. This chain's CDR3 is CASSESGSHQETQYF. Here the CDR3 DNA reads TGCGCCAGCAGCGAGAGCGGGAGTCACCAAGAGACCCAGTACTTC.

This clone has a handful of counts. V usage is TRBV6-1 and J usage is TRBJ1-3, with TRBD1 matching over 11 bases. The V segment lost 3 bases and the J segment 7 bases; nucleotides outside the gene matches: 11. CDR3 length: 17 residues. Germline CDR1 is MNHNS and CDR2 is SASEGT. CDR3 sequence reads: CASSEIPGTGGTNTIYF. CDR3 nucleotides: TGTGCCAGCAGTGAGATTCCCGGGACAGGGGGTACTAACACCATATATTTT.

The rearrangement joins TRBV28 to TRBJ1-1; a possible D gene is TRBD1 (5 bases). The ends were cut back, 3 bases at V and 11 bases at J, with 13 bases in the middle. CDR3 length: 12 amino acids. Germline CDR1 and CDR2: MDHEN and SYDVKM. This chain's CDR3 is CASSLKGNGAFF. CDR3 bases: TGTGCCAGCAGTTTGAAGGGGAACGGGGCTTTCTTT.

V gene TRBV7-2 combines with J gene TRBJ1-4, with TRBD1 as a possible D gene (6 bases). V shed 0 bases and J shed 8 bases, with 10 bases lying between them. The CDR3 extends over 14 amino acids. Germline CDR1 is SGHTA and CDR2 is FQGNSA. The chain's CDR3 is CASSLAGGREKLFF. In DNA form, the CDR3 reads TGTGCCAGCAGCTTAGCAGGGGGTCGAGAAAAACTGTTTTTT.

The chain links TRBV20-1 to TRBJ2-1; the D is unclear. The germline V and J ends were trimmed by 1 base and 6 bases, with 4 bases remaining between them. This CDR3 region has 11 residues. Looked up from germline, CDR1 is DFQATT and CDR2 is SNEGSKA (reference sequence). CDR3 residues: CSARGPNEQFF. The CDR3 DNA reads TGCAGTGCTAGAGGACCCAATGAGCAGTTCTTC.

This chain connects TRBV6-1 to TRBJ1-3; D possibly corresponds to TRBD1 (5 bases). Germline V CDR1 and CDR2: MNHNS, SASEGT. The CDR3 covers 15 residues. The V end lost 7 bases, the J end lost 0 bases, and 13 bases lay between the germline ends. CDR3 nucleotide sequence: TGTGCCAGCATAAACCGACAGAACTCTGGAAACACCATATATTTT. It specifies CASINRQNSGNTIYF.

The chain is built from TRBV4-1 and TRBJ2-3; 8 bases map to TRBD2. The CDR3 is made up of 16 amino acids. V was pared by 1 base and J by 2 bases, with 5 bases of the junction left unmatched. CDR1 and CDR2 (germline): MGHRA, YSYEKL. The DNA for the CDR3 is TGCGCCAGCAGCCAAGCAAGCGGGAGCCTCACAGATACGCAGTATTTT. Protein: CASSQASGSLTDTQYF.

The chain is built from TRBV19 and TRBJ1-2, with a tentative D call TRBD1 (6 bases). The ends were cut back, 5 bases at V and 6 bases at J, with 19 bases in the middle. This CDR3 contains 15 residues. Germline V gives CDR1 LNHDA, CDR2 SQIVND (reference sequence). The CDR3 DNA reads TGTGCCAGTAGTCTTACCCCCCTGGGGACAAATGGCTACACCTTC. This encodes CASSLTPLGTNGYTF.

V gene TRBV30 combines with J gene TRBJ1-5; D may be TRBD1 (5 bases). Trimming cost V 1 base and J 2 bases, with 9 bases left between them. Germline V gene data show CDR1 as GTSNPN and CDR2 as SVGIG (reference sequence). This CDR3 has 14 amino acids. The CDR3 sequence is CAWSGLGGNQPQHF. The CDR3 DNA reads as TGTGCCTGGAGTGGTCTGGGGGGCAATCAGCCCCAGCATTTT.

The chain links TRBV5-1 to TRBJ2-7; 12 bases fit TRBD2. With V trimmed by 4 bases and J by 4 bases, 6 bases remained unmatched. The CDR3 is made up of 15 amino acids. Germline loops: CDR1 SGHRS, CDR2 YFSETQ. The CDR3 bases are TGCGCCAGCAGCACCATGACTAGCGGGAGTTACGAGCAGTACGTC. This encodes CASSTMTSGSYEQYV.

V usage is TRBV10-3 and J usage is TRBJ1-5; TRBD1 aligns across 11 bases. Trimming took 4 bases from V and 4 from J; bases not matched to a gene: 3. The CDR3 sequence is 15 residues long. Germline CDR1 reads ENHRY; CDR2 reads SYGVKD. The CDR3, as DNA: TGTGCCATCAGTGCGGGACAGGGGGGGAATCAGCCCCAGCATTTT. Translation: CAISAGQGGNQPQHF.

The chain has TRBV7-2 and TRBJ2-7; 13 bases line up with TRBD2. Germline CDR1 reads SGHTA; CDR2 reads FQGNSA. Trimming took 4 bases from V and 4 from J; bases not matched to a gene: 4. The CDR3 covers 15 residues. CDR3 loop: CASSSWTSGSYEQYF. CDR3 DNA sequence: TGTGCCAGCAGCTCCTGGACTAGCGGGAGTTACGAGCAGTACTTC.

The rearrangement joins TRBV7-9 to TRBJ2-1; 7 nucleotides match TRBD1. Looked up from germline, CDR1 is SEHNR and CDR2 is FQNEAQ (reference sequence). The CDR3 extends over 15 amino acids. Trimming removed 3 bases from V and 6 bases from J; junction bases left unmatched: 8. In DNA, the CDR3 is TGTGCCAGCAGCTTTTCCGGGACAGTTATCAATGAGCAGTTCTTC. The encoded protein is CASSFSGTVINEQFF.

V usage is TRBV28 and J usage is TRBJ1-2; D might be TRBD1 (5 bases). Germline V gene data show CDR1 as MDHEN and CDR2 as SYDVKM. This CDR3 is built from 13 residues. V was clipped by 1 base and J by 8 bases, with 11 bases between them. The CDR3 region is CASSLFRDEGYTF. DNA of the CDR3: TGTGCCAGCAGTTTATTCAGGGATGAAGGCTACACCTTC.

This clone appeared a few times. The chain links TRBV11-2 to TRBJ1-5; D not certain. This CDR3 contains 13 residues. The germline gives CDR1 SGHAT, CDR2 FQNNGV. The V end lost 0 bases, the J end lost 3 bases, and 3 bases lay between the germline ends. The CDR3 DNA is TGTGCCAGCAGCTTAGATGCCAATCAGCCCCAGCATTTT. This codes for CASSLDANQPQHF. The full variable domain, its missing parts supplied by reference TRBV11-2 and TRBJ1-5, is EAGVAQSPRYKIIEKRQSVAFWCNPISGHATLYWYQQILGQGPKLLIQFQNNGVVDDSQLPKDRFSAERLKGVDSTLKIQPAKLEDSAVYLCASSLDANQPQHFGDGTRLSIL.